These 6 T cell receptor beta chains were all obtained from the same sample, sequenced in a study of cytotoxic CD8 clonotypes in ibrutinib-treated CLL. The data were produced by immunoSEQ multiplex PCR, yet TCRdb's version contains in-frame clones alone and is incomplete. The repertoire holds about 160,000 clones, with roughly 86% as singletons. The starting material was PBMCs, obtained after 12 months of ibrutinib treatment. These receptors were taken from a human donor with chronic lymphocytic leukemia.

V gene TRBV6-5 combines with J gene TRBJ2-2, with D possibly called TRBD1 or TRBD2 (5 bases each). This CDR3 has 15 residues. Trimming left V 10 bases short and J 2 bases short, with 17 bases between. The germline gives CDR1 MNHEY, CDR2 SVGAGI. The CDR3 protein is CATYSYGANTGELFF. The DNA for the CDR3 is TGTGCCACCTACAGTTACGGGGCAAACACCGGGGAGCTGTTTTTT.

There are a few counts of this clone. The chain combines TRBV13 with TRBJ2-7; 8 bases match TRBD1. With V trimmed by 6 bases and J by 1 base, 14 bases remained unmatched. The germline CDR1 and CDR2 sequences are PRHDT and FYEKMQ (reference sequence). This CDR3 spans 17 amino acids. CDR3 in amino acids: CASRPFRDRLFSYEQYF. In DNA form, the CDR3 reads TGTGCCAGCAGACCTTTCCGGGACAGGCTCTTTTCCTACGAGCAGTACTTC.

The chain carries TRBV27 and TRBJ2-7; 9 positions agree with TRBD2. The J segment lost 4 bases and the V segment lost 3 bases, leaving 7 bases of the junction unmatched. The CDR3 is 15 residues long. The germline V gene encodes CDR1 MNHEY and CDR2 SMNVEV (reference sequence). In DNA form, the CDR3 reads TGTGCCAGCAGTTTCCTTGGACTAGCGTCGTACGAGCAGTACTTC. Translating it yields CASSFLGLASYEQYF.

The chain couples TRBV28 to TRBJ2-1, with 9 bases matching TRBD1. Germline V gives CDR1 MDHEN, CDR2 SYDVKM. The CDR3 runs 15 residues. V shed 5 bases, J shed 2 bases, and the junction held 4 bases outside the gene matches. As DNA, the CDR3 is TGTGCCAGCAGTGGACAGGGGAGGACCTACAATGAGCAGTTCTTC. Translated, it gives CASSGQGRTYNEQFF. Supplemented by reference TRBV28 and TRBJ2-1, the full variable domain reads DVKVTQSSRYLVKRTGEKVFLECVQDMDHENMFWYRQDPGLGLRLIYFSYDVKMKEKGDIPEGYSVSREKKERFSLILESASTNQTSMYLCASSGQGRTYNEQFFGPGTRLTVL.

The V and J genes are TRBV15 and TRBJ2-3; 10 bases agree with TRBD1. CDR1 and CDR2 from the germline V gene are LNHNV and YYDKDF (reference sequence). J was trimmed by 6 bases and V by 4 bases; bases with no gene match: 10. This CDR3 has 16 residues. The CDR3 DNA is TGTGCCACCAGCATAAGTGGGGGACAGGGGAGGGATACGCAGTATTTT. This codes for CATSISGGQGRDTQYF.

The chain couples TRBV2 to TRBJ2-5; D uncertain. The CDR3 runs 15 residues. Trimming took off 7 bases at V and 2 bases at J, with 17 bases between the two ends. Germline CDR1 and CDR2: SNHLY and FYNNEI. The CDR3 here is CASTGFVGQQETQYF. The CDR3 DNA is TGTGCCAGCACCGGCTTCGTAGGGCAGCAAGAGACCCAGTACTTC.